This is a list of T cell receptor beta chains from one sample in a study of T cell responses to AZD1222 COVID-19 vaccine. Sequencing was performed with immunoSEQ multiplex PCR; in TCRdb, only in-frame clones are kept and a portion is missing. The table lists around 89,000 clones, about nine tenths of them singletons. The input for sequencing was peripheral blood, taken 28 days after the second AZD1222 dose. The receptor source for this set is an adult who received the AZD1222 COVID-19 vaccine. The CDR3 runs from the conserved cysteine through the conserved F or W. D genes are given only for firm matches. Not every row has a clone size; where given, it reads once, few, many or a size class.

j_call,d_call,clone_size,v_call,cdr3_aa,cdr3_nt
TRBJ2-5,TRBD2,once,TRBV24-1,CATSDRQRGLRETQYF,TGTGCCACCAGTGATAGACAGCGGGGGCTTCGAGAGACCCAGTACTTC
TRBJ1-2,TRBD1,-,TRBV6-5,CASSPAQGYGYTF,TGTGCCAGCAGTCCCGCACAGGGGTATGGCTACACCTTC
TRBJ1-2,-,-,TRBV11-3,CASSSARGGRGYTF,TGTGCCAGCAGCTCTGCCCGGGGCGGGCGAGGCTACACCTTC
TRBJ1-2,TRBD1,-,TRBV5-1,CASGETGANYGYTF,TGCGCCAGCGGAGAGACAGGGGCGAACTATGGCTACACCTTC
TRBJ2-1,TRBD2,-,TRBV28,CASSPGGGGKQFF,TGTGCCAGCAGTCCAGGCGGGGGAGGGAAGCAGTTCTTC
TRBJ1-5,-,-,TRBV30,CAWSSSHNQPQHF,TGTGCCTGGAGTTCCAGCCACAATCAGCCCCAGCATTTT
TRBJ1-5,TRBD1,-,TRBV3-1/TRBV3-2,CASSQADRENQPQHF,TGTGCCAGCAGCCAAGCGGACAGGGAGAATCAGCCCCAGCATTTT
TRBJ2-3,TRBD2,-,TRBV18,CASSPWGGPTDTQYF,TGTGCCAGCTCCCCATGGGGGGGACCGACAGATACGCAGTATTTT
TRBJ2-7,-,-,TRBV5-6,CASSSLSSEYYEQYF,TGTGCCAGCAGCTCCCTGTCGTCGGAATACTACGAGCAGTACTTC
TRBJ1-1,-,-,TRBV7-3,CASSQNGGPGTEAFF,TGTGCCAGCAGCCAGAATGGGGGGCCCGGCACTGAAGCTTTCTTT
TRBJ2-2,-,-,TRBV13,CASSLGQYTGELFF,TGTGCCAGCAGCTTAGGGCAATACACCGGGGAGCTGTTTTTT
TRBJ2-7,-,-,TRBV10-3,CAISESGQGQQYF,TGTGCCATCAGTGAGTCCGGGCAGGGTCAGCAGTACTTC
TRBJ2-1,-,-,TRBV6-2/TRBV6-3,CASSRPGSSYNEQFF,TGTGCCAGCAGCCGACCTGGGAGTTCCTACAATGAGCAGTTCTTC
TRBJ1-1,-,-,TRBV4-2,CASNRMNTEAFF,TGTGCCAGCAACCGAATGAACACTGAAGCTTTCTTT
TRBJ1-6,-,-,TRBV18,CASSLPGISGNSPLHF,TGTGCCAGCTCACTACCGGGGATCTCGGGGAATTCACCCCTCCACTTT
TRBJ1-2,-,-,TRBV30,CAWTLNYGYTF,TGTGCCTGGACACTAAACTATGGCTACACCTTC
TRBJ1-4,-,-,TRBV5-1,CASSLDRLAQKLFF,TGCGCCAGCAGCCTAGACAGACTGGCCCAAAAACTGTTTTTT
TRBJ1-1,-,-,TRBV6-6,CASRRATEAFF,TGTGCCAGCAGGCGGGCCACTGAAGCTTTCTTT
TRBJ1-4,TRBD1,-,TRBV7-2,CASSSLGTVGEKLFF,TGTGCCAGCAGCTCTCTCGGGACAGTAGGGGAAAAACTGTTTTTT
TRBJ2-1,-,-,TRBV30,CAWRRRTYNEQFF,TGTGCCTGGAGGCGGAGGACCTACAATGAGCAGTTCTTC
TRBJ2-7,-,-,TRBV6-5,CASGLAQGSYEQYF,TGTGCCAGCGGTCTGGCACAAGGTTCCTACGAGCAGTACTTC
TRBJ1-6,TRBD1,-,TRBV28,CASSPSEGAGSPLHF,TGTGCCAGCAGTCCGTCGGAGGGGGCGGGTTCACCCCTCCACTTT
TRBJ2-5,-,once,TRBV7-2,CASSYPGLAKETQYF,TGTGCCAGCAGCTACCCGGGGCTAGCGAAAGAGACCCAGTACTTC
TRBJ1-6,-,few,TRBV27,CATRPGRNSPLHF,TGTGCCACCAGACCAGGGAGGAATTCACCCCTCCACTTT
TRBJ2-1,-,-,TRBV12-3/TRBV12-4,CASSLRDRQFF,TGTGCCAGCAGCCTCCGGGACCGGCAGTTCTTC
TRBJ1-2,-,-,TRBV24-1,CATSDFDRSYGYTF,TGTGCCACCAGTGACTTTGACCGATCTTATGGCTACACCTTC
TRBJ1-6,-,-,TRBV30,CAWNRDRNLGSYNSPLHF,TGTGCCTGGAACCGGGACCGGAATCTGGGATCGTATAATTCACCCCTCCACTTT
TRBJ1-5,-,once,TRBV24-1,CATSVRPRGDQPQHF,TGTGCCACCAGTGTCCGACCCAGGGGAGATCAGCCCCAGCATTTT
TRBJ2-5,TRBD2,-,TRBV27,CASSETSGGQETQYF,TGTGCCAGCAGTGAGACTAGCGGGGGCCAAGAGACCCAGTACTTC
TRBJ1-2,TRBD1,-,TRBV29-1,CSGTTGTGTGTGYTF,TGCAGCGGCACTACCGGGACAGGGACTGGGACAGGCTACACCTTC
TRBJ1-2,-,-,TRBV5-1,CASSLGGVNYGYTF,TGCGCCAGCAGCTTGGGTGGGGTGAACTATGGCTACACCTTC
TRBJ1-1,TRBD1,-,TRBV3-1/TRBV3-2,CASSQRGQGNTEAFF,TGTGCCAGCAGCCAGAGAGGACAGGGGAACACTGAAGCTTTCTTT
TRBJ2-2,-,few,TRBV7-2,CATRNTNTGELFF,TGTGCCACCAGGAACACGAACACCGGGGAGCTGTTTTTT
TRBJ2-7,TRBD1,-,TRBV18,CASSLGQGVYYEQYF,TGTGCCAGCTCTCTTGGACAGGGAGTTTACTACGAGCAGTACTTC
TRBJ1-1,-,once,TRBV27,CASSLIRQGWSTEAFF,TGTGCCAGCAGTTTAATTCGGCAGGGCTGGAGCACTGAAGCTTTCTTT
TRBJ1-2,-,once,TRBV7-2,CASSYDGNYGYTF,TGTGCCAGCAGCTACGACGGAAACTATGGCTACACCTTC
TRBJ1-2,TRBD1,once,TRBV3-1/TRBV3-2,CASSHDRVGYTF,TGTGCCAGCAGCCATGACAGGGTTGGCTACACCTTC
TRBJ2-3,TRBD2,-,TRBV5-1,CATSGRASGTDTQYF,TGCGCCACCTCCGGGAGGGCCTCGGGCACAGATACGCAGTATTTT
TRBJ1-1,-,-,TRBV28,CASSFDGQGWNTEAFF,TGTGCCAGCAGTTTTGACGGGCAGGGATGGAACACTGAAGCTTTCTTT
TRBJ2-5,-,-,TRBV11-2,CASSLVAGILQETQYF,TGTGCCAGCAGCTTAGTTGCGGGGATCCTCCAAGAGACCCAGTACTTC
TRBJ1-5,-,-,TRBV30,CAWSEGGGSQPQHF,TGTGCCTGGAGTGAGGGTGGGGGTTCTCAGCCCCAGCATTTT
TRBJ1-1,-,-,TRBV19,CASSTGVTEAFF,TGTGCCAGTAGTACAGGGGTCACTGAAGCTTTCTTT
TRBJ1-2,-,-,TRBV30,CAWSVGAAIYGYTF,TGTGCCTGGAGTGTAGGGGCCGCCATCTATGGCTACACCTTC
TRBJ1-5,-,few,TRBV6-5,CASSIDRNGNQPQHF,TGTGCCAGCAGTATCGACAGGAACGGCAATCAGCCCCAGCATTTT
TRBJ1-2,-,-,TRBV11-3,CASSLVARTFGYTF,TGTGCCAGCAGCTTAGTCGCGAGGACGTTTGGCTACACCTTC
TRBJ1-1,-,-,TRBV7-6,CASSLAPAGIGTEAFF,TGTGCCAGCAGCTTAGCGCCCGCAGGGATCGGGACTGAAGCTTTCTTT
TRBJ2-3,-,-,TRBV11-2,CASSLGPSQADTQYF,TGTGCCAGCAGCTTAGGACCCTCGCAGGCGGATACGCAGTATTTT
TRBJ1-1,-,once,TRBV20-1,CSAPPAFF,TGCAGTGCCCCTCCAGCTTTCTTT
TRBJ1-1,-,-,TRBV7-9,CASSSLGRTEAFF,TGTGCCAGCAGCTCCCTCGGGAGGACTGAAGCTTTCTTT
TRBJ2-5,TRBD2,few,TRBV10-3,CAISPGVAGGKETQYF,TGTGCCATCTCCCCTGGGGTAGCGGGGGGGAAAGAGACCCAGTACTTC
TRBJ1-1,-,-,TRBV5-4,CASSLRPGNTEAFF,TGTGCCAGCAGTTTACGGCCGGGGAACACTGAAGCTTTCTTT
TRBJ2-7,-,-,TRBV2,CASSVSWTYEQYF,TGTGCCAGCAGTGTGAGTTGGACCTACGAGCAGTACTTC
TRBJ1-5,-,-,TRBV6-8,CATGGNQPQHF,TGTGCCACAGGGGGCAATCAGCCCCAGCATTTT